This T cell receptor beta chain was retrieved from a study of blood T cell repertoires in COVID-19. Overall study: Samples representing acute and convalescent COVID-19 were sourced from the United States, Italy and Spain. PBMCs, B-cell-depleted T cells, or T cells provided the cDNA or gDNA that made up the material.

CDR1 GTSNPN and CDR2 SVGIG come from the germline V gene (reference sequence). This CDR3 is 15 amino acids long. Details on this clone: One end of the junction does not line up with germline, which may come from a read error.

In the original processing: Reference gene primer amplification gave estimated nucleated cell counts. Produced via immunoSEQ multiplex PCR; TCRdb's table is partial and in-frame only. V, J and clone size reflect that table, while D and trimming were determined from the DNA. Altogether approximately 74,000 clones are present, over 70% being singletons, with the ten largest covering about 2.5%. The specimen was peripheral blood. The source of this sequence is an elderly man with active or convalescent COVID-19. The chain uses TRBV30 and TRBJ2-7, with 10 bases identical to TRBD2. The CDR3 nucleotides read TGTGCCTGGAGTGTCAAGCGGGGGGGCTCCTCCGAGCAGTACTTC. This encodes CAWSVKRGGSSEQYF.